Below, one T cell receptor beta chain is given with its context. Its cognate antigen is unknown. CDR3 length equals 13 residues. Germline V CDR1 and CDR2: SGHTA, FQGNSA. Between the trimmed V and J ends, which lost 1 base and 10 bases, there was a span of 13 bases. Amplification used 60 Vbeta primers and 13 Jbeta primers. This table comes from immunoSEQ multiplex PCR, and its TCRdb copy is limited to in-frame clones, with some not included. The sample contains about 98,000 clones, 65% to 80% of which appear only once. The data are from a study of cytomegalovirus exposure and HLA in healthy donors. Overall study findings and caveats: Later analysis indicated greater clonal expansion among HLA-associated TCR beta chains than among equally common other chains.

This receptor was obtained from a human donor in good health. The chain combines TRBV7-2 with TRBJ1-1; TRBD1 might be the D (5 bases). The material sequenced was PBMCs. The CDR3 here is CASSLVGGCGAFF. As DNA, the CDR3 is TGTGCCAGCAGCTTAGTCGGGGGTTGTGGAGCTTTCTTT.